The entry below describes one TCR beta chain. The record originates from a study of cytomegalovirus exposure and HLA in healthy donors. The study ran its PCR with 60 Vbeta and 13 Jbeta primers. Method: immunoSEQ multiplex PCR; TCRdb's copy keeps in-frame clones and lacks some. This table has 150,000 or so clones, roughly 79% appearing once. V was shortened by 1 base and J by 4 bases, with 10 bases between the two germline ends. Germline assignment: CDR1 LNHDA and CDR2 SQIVND (reference sequence). The CDR3 sequence is 14 residues long. The sequencing sample was made of PBMCs. J is TRBJ1-2 and V is TRBV19; D may be TRBD1 (5 bases). This clonotype was sampled from a woman aged 18-29 years in good health and CMV-seropositive. The CDR3 DNA reads TGTGCCAGTAGTATAGGACAGACCAGCTATGGCTACACCTTC. Protein: CASSIGQTSYGYTF.